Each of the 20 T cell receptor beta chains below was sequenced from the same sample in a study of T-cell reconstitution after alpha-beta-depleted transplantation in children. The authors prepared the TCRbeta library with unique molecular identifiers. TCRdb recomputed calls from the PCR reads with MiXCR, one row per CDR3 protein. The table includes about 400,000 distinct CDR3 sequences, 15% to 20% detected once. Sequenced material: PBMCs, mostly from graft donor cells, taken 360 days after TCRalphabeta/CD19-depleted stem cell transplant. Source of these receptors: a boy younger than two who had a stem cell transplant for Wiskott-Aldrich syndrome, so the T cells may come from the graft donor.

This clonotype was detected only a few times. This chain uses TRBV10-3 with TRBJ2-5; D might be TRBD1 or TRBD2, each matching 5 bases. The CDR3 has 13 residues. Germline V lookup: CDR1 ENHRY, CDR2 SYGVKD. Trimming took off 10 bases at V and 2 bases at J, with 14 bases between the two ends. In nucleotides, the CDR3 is TGTGCCACCGAGGGGCGGAATCAAGAGACCCAGTACTTC. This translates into CATEGRNQETQYF.

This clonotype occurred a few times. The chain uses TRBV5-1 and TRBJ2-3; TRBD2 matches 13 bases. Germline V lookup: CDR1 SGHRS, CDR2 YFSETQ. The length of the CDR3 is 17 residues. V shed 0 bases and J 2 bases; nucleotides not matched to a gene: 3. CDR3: CASSLGTSGGPTDTQYF. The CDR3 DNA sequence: TGCGCCAGCAGCTTGGGGACTAGCGGGGGACCCACAGATACGCAGTATTTT. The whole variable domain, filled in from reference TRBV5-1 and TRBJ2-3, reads KAGVTQTPRYLIKTRGQQVTLSCSPISGHRSVSWYQQTPGQGLQFLFEYFSETQRNKGNFPGRFSGRQFSNSRSEMNVSTLELGDSALYLCASSLGTSGGPTDTQYFGPGTRLTVL.

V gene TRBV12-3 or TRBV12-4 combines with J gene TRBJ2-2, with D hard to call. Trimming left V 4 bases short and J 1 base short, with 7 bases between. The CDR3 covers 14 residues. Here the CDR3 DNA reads TGTGCCAGCAGTTCTCGCGGGAACACCGGGGAGCTGTTTTTT. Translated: CASSSRGNTGELFF.

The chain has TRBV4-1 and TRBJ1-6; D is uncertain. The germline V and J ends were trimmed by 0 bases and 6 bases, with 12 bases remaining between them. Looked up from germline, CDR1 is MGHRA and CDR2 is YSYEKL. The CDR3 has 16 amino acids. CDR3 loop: CASSQDGPLLNSPLHF. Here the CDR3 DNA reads TGCGCCAGCAGCCAAGATGGGCCCCTTCTTAATTCACCCCTCCACTTT.

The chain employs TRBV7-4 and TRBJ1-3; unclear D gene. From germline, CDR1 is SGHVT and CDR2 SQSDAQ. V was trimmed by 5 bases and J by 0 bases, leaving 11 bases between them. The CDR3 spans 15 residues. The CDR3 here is CASSSRHLSGNTIYF. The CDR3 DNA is TGTGCCAGCAGCAGCCGACATCTCTCTGGAAACACCATATATTTT.

CDR3 coding DNA: TGCAGTGGACTAGCGCTGAGAAGCACAGATACGCAGTATTTT. Translated: CSGLALRSTDTQYF. The chain is built from TRBV20-1 and TRBJ2-3; 8 bases are shared with TRBD2. Trimming cost V 7 bases and J 0 bases; bases outside gene matches: 6. This CDR3 has 14 residues. Germline values: CDR1 DFQATT, CDR2 SNEGSKA (reference sequence).

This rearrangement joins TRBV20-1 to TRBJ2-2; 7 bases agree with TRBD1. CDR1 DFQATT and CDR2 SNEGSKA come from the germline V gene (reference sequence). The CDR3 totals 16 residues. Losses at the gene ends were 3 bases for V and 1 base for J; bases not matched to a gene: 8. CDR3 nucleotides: TGCAGTGCTAGGAAAACGGGACAGAAGAACACCGGGGAGCTGTTTTTT. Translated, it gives CSARKTGQKNTGELFF.

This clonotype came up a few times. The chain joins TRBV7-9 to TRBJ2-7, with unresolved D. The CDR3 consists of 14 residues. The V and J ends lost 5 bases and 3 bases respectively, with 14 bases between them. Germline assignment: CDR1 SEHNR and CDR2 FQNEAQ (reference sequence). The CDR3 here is CASSAKGNNYEQYF. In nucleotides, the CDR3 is TGTGCCAGCAGCGCTAAAGGGAACAACTACGAGCAGTACTTC.

The CDR3: CASSLLQGAEQYF. CDR3 nucleotides: TGTGCCAGCAGCCTACTTCAGGGGGCCGAGCAGTACTTC. The genes are TRBV27 and TRBJ2-7, with 8 nucleotides matching TRBD1. Germline V gives CDR1 MNHEY, CDR2 SMNVEV (reference sequence). The V gene end was trimmed by 6 bases and the J gene end by 6 bases; junction bases not matched to a gene: 7. The CDR3 runs to 13 residues.

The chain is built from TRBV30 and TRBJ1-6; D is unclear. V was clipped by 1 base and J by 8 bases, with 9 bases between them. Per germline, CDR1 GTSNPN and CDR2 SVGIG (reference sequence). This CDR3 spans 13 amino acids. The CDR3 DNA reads TGTGCCTGGAGTGGGTCAGACGATTCACCCCTCCACTTT. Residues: CAWSGSDDSPLHF.

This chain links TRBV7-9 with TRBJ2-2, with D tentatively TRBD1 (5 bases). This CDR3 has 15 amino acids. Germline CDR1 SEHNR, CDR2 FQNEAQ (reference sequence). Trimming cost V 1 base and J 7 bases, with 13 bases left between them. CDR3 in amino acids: CASSLGRATNGELFF. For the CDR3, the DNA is TGTGCCAGCAGCTTAGGCAGGGCGACGAACGGGGAGCTGTTTTTT.

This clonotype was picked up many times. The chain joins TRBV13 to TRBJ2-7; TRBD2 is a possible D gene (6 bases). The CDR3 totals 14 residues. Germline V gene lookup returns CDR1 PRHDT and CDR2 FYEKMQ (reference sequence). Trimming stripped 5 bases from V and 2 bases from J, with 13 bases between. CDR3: CASSGGLQTYEQYF. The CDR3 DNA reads TGTGCCAGCAGCGGGGGACTCCAGACCTACGAGCAGTACTTC.

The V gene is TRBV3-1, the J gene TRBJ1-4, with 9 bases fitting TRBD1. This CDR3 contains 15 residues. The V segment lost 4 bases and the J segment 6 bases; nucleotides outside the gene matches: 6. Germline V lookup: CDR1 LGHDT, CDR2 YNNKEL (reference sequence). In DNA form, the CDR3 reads TGTGCCAGCAGCCTAACAGGGGGCGCCGATGAAAAACTGTTTTTT. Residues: CASSLTGGADEKLFF.

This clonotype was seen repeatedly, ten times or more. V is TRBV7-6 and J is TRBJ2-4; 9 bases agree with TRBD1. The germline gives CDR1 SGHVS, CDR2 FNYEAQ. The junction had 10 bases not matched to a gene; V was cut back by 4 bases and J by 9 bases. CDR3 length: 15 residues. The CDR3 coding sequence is TGTGCCAGCAGCTCCTGGGACGTGACAGGGGGCATTCAGTACTTC. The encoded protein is CASSSWDVTGGIQYF.

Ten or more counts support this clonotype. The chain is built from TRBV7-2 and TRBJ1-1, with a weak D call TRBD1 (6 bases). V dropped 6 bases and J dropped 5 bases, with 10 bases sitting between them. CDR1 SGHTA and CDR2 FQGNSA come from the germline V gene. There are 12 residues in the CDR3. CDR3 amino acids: CASRPGVTEAFF. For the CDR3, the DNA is TGTGCCAGCAGACCAGGGGTTACTGAAGCTTTCTTT. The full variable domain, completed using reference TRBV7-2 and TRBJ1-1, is GAGVSQSPSNKVTEKGKDVELRCDPISGHTALYWYRQSLGQGLEFLIYFQGNSAPDKSGLPSDRFSAERTGGSVSTLTIQRTQQEDSAVYLCASRPGVTEAFFGQGTRLTVV.

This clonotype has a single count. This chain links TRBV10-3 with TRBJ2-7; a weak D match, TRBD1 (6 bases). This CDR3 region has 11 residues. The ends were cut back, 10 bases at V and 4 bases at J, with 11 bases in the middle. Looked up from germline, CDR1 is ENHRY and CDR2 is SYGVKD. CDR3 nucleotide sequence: TGTGCCACTAACACAGGGTACGAGCAGTACTTC. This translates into CATNTGYEQYF.

Here the CDR3 reads CSARDPGTNTGELFF. The DNA for the CDR3 is TGCAGTGCTAGAGACCCGGGAACGAACACCGGGGAGCTGTTTTTT. The rearrangement links TRBV20-1 to TRBJ2-2, with a weak D call TRBD2 (5 bases). The CDR3 has 15 residues. Trimming left V 0 bases short and J 0 bases short, with 8 bases between. CDR1 DFQATT and CDR2 SNEGSKA come from the germline V gene (reference sequence).

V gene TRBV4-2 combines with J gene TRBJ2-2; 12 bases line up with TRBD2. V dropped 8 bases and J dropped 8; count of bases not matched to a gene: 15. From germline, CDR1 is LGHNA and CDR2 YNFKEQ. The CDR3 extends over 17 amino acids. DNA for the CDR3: TGTGCCAGCTCCGATTCAGGACTAGCGGGGCCCAGAGGGGAGCTGTTTTTT. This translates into CASSDSGLAGPRGELFF.

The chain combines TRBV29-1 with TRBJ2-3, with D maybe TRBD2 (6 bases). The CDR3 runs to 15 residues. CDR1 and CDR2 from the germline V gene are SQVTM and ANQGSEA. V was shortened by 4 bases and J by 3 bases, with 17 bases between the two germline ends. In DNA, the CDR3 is TGCAGCGTTGTCCCCCCGGTAGGAGGGACAGATACGCAGTATTTT. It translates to CSVVPPVGGTDTQYF.

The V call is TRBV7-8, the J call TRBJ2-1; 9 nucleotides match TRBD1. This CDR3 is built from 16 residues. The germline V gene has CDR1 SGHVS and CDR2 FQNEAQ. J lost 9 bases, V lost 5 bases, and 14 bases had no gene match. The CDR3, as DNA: TGTGCCAGCAGCAAAAATGGGGGACAGGGCATCAGTGAGCAGTTCTTC. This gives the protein CASSKNGGQGISEQFF.